This TCR beta chain was sequenced in a study of shared clonotypes between healthy human individuals. Whole-study findings and limits: The small donor group covered limited genetic and exposure diversity.

V was trimmed by 5 bases and J by 1 base, leaving 12 bases between them. Germline CDR1 is MDHEN and CDR2 is SYDVKM. The CDR3 length is 15 residues. Splitting of each subset's genomic DNA was done evenly across several immunoSEQ plates. Libraries were prepared by immunoSEQ multiplex PCR; TCRdb keeps only in-frame clonotypes and omits some of them. The table includes hundreds of thousands of clones, about 80% detected once. Genomic DNA for unsorted samples was obtained from some 100 million PBMCs. The sample holds a few counts of this clone. The antigen is unknown. Material: PBMCs. The rearrangement uses TRBV28 and TRBJ2-4, with a possible D match to TRBD2 (5 bases). This sequence originates from a woman aged 35 to 49 in good health. Some clones in this sample may be carry-over from other donors' samples. In DNA form, the CDR3 reads TGTGCCAGCAGTCTCCGGGATTCGGCCAAAAACATTCAGTACTTC. As protein: CASSLRDSAKNIQYF.